This TCR beta chain was documented in a study of Graves' ophthalmopathy and Graves' hyperthyroidism. Points on this clonotype: Antigen specificity is unknown.

Aged 18 to 65, the patients with hyperthyroidism had under 2 months' duration and were newly diagnosed. If patients had other autoimmune diseases, uncontrolled infections, pregnancy or lactation, they were excluded. Whole-study findings and limits: Detection in blood was also observed for most expanded thyroid clonotypes above 0.001 frequency.

RNA transcripts served as template for amplifying TCR beta CDR3 sequences. In the first round, RT-PCR was carried out with HTBI primers, and a multiplex PCR formed the second round. TCRdb processed the multiplex PCR reads anew with MiXCR; each CDR3 protein has one entry. The table lists approximately 1.2 million distinct CDR3 sequences, 35% to 40% of them singletons. The CDR3 runs to 16 residues. Germline lookup yields CDR1 WNHNN and CDR2 SYGVQD (reference sequence). V lost 0 bases and J lost 8, with 19 bases in between. The chain has TRBV10-1 and TRBJ1-1; tentative D call: TRBD1 (6 bases). Input material: peripheral blood or thyroid tissue (not recorded which). This TCR derives from an adult man with Graves' hyperthyroidism. In DNA form, the CDR3 reads TGCGCCAGCAGTGAGTCGAAGGGGGGCAGTACCACCGAAGCTTTCTTT. This sequence encodes CASSESKGGSTTEAFF.